Below are 5 T cell receptor beta chains sequenced from a single sample in a study of technical replicates of blood from a handful of donors (dated by TCRdb to 2015 to 2018). Receptor amplification or capture employed the immunoSEQ multiplex PCR assay. The immuneACCESS repertoire file appears here via TCRdb, limited to in-frame rearrangements. These files lack a portion of the clones; in checked studies, under half of the deficit traces to unresolved V genes, and the cause of the others is not known. In all, the sample holds approximately 80,000 clones, and 89% of those were seen once. 0.35% to 0.45% of the sample comes from the top ten. Sequencing was carried out using T cells isolated from PBMCs. The source of these receptors is a human donor in good health.

This chain connects TRBV25-1 to TRBJ2-5; D possibly corresponds to TRBD2 (5 bases). Trimming took off 1 base at V and 2 bases at J, with 11 bases between the two ends. Germline CDR1 reads MGHDK; CDR2 reads SYGVNS. This CDR3 is built from 15 residues. The DNA for the CDR3 is TGTGCCAGCAGTGAATTCTCACGGACTCAAGAGACCCAGTACTTC. It encodes CASSEFSRTQETQYF.

The CDR3 here is CASGGTRLSGYTF. The DNA of the CDR3 is TGTGCCAGCGGCGGTACGAGATTAAGTGGCTACACCTTC. The chain uses TRBV14 and TRBJ1-2; D not resolved. The CDR3 has 13 amino acids. Trimming left V 8 bases short and J 7 bases short, with 17 bases between. Germline-derived CDR1 and CDR2 are SGHDN and FVKESK. The full variable domain, completed using reference TRBV14 and TRBJ1-2, is EAGVTQFPSHSVIEKGQTVTLRCDPISGHDNLYWYRRVMGKEIKFLLHFVKESKQDESGMPNNRFLAERTGGTYSTLKVQPAELEDSGVYFCASGGTRLSGYTFGSGTRLTVV.

The V call is TRBV11-2, the J call TRBJ1-2; D call uncertain. Germline V CDR1 and CDR2: SGHAT, FQNNGV. Trimming took 5 bases from V and 2 from J, leaving 9 bases between them. The CDR3 spans 13 residues. CDR3 region: CASSQTVNYGYTF. DNA of the CDR3: TGTGCCAGCAGCCAAACGGTGAACTATGGCTACACCTTC.

The count of this clone is one. V usage is TRBV7-3 and J usage is TRBJ2-1; 11 bases are a match to TRBD1. The CDR3 is made up of 16 amino acids. The V gene's germline CDR1 is SGHTA and CDR2 FQGTGA. The ends lost 7 bases at V and 5 bases at J; junction bases unmatched: 10. The CDR3 DNA is TGTGCCAGCACCAGACAGCCGGGACAGGGGGACAATGAGCAGTTCTTC. Amino acid sequence: CASTRQPGQGDNEQFF.

The chain carries TRBV7-8 and TRBJ2-5; 8 bases are shared with TRBD2. The CDR3 is 15 residues long. The germline gives CDR1 SGHVS, CDR2 FQNEAQ. V trimming: 0 bases; J trimming: 4 bases; junction bases outside the gene matches: 4. CDR3 bases: TGTGCCAGCAGCTTAGCTAGCGGGACTACAGAGACCCAGTACTTC. Amino acid sequence: CASSLASGTTETQYF.